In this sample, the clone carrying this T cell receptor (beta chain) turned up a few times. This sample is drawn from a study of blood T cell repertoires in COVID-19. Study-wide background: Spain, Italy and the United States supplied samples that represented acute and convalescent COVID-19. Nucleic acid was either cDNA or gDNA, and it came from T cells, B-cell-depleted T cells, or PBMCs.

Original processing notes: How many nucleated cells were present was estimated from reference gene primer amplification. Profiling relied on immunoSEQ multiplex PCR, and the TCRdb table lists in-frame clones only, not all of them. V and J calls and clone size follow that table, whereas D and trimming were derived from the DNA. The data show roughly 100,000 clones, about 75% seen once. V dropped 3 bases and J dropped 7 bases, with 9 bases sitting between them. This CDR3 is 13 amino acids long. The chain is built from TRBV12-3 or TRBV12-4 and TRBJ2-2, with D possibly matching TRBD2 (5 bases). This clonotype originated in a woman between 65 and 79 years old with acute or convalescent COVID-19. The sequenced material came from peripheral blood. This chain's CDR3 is CASSLIGGGELFF. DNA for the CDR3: TGTGCCAGCAGTTTGATCGGAGGCGGGGAGCTGTTTTTT.